This T cell receptor (beta chain) was identified during a study of Ad26.COV2.S vaccination and SARS-CoV-2 variants. Study at large: Within the COV1001 Ad26.COV2.S trial arm, the donor was enrolled. Ad26.COV2.S shots went into the muscle once or twice, 56 days apart. General study findings and limits: Analyses of TCR breadth and depth may have underestimated total T cell responses. Spike-specific responses of CD8+ and CD4+ T cells were reported to display substantial breadth after vaccination.

As for treatment: roughly 18 received Ad26.COV2.S at low or high dose, single or two shots; five or six received placebo; per-sample allocation not given. Sampling was performed 63 days after the first vaccine or placebo injection. Comments on this clone: The antigen is undetermined.

TCRdb's table, derived via immunoSEQ multiplex PCR, lists solely in-frame clones and lacks some. The data show approximately 420,000 clones, over 75% seen once. The CDR3 length is 19 residues. Germline V lookup: CDR1 SGHTA, CDR2 FQGNSA. The V and J ends lost 1 base and 0 bases, in that order; junction bases with no gene match: 9. The source of this sequence is a person aged 18-65 years who received the Ad26.COV2.S COVID-19 vaccine or a placebo. J is TRBJ2-1 and V is TRBV7-2; TRBD2 matches 10 bases. Source: peripheral blood, taken in a trial of Ad26.COV2.S vaccine versus placebo. This chain's CDR3 is CASSLEASGGFRSYNEQFF. The CDR3 DNA reads TGTGCCAGCAGCTTAGAGGCTAGCGGGGGATTTCGCTCCTACAATGAGCAGTTCTTC.